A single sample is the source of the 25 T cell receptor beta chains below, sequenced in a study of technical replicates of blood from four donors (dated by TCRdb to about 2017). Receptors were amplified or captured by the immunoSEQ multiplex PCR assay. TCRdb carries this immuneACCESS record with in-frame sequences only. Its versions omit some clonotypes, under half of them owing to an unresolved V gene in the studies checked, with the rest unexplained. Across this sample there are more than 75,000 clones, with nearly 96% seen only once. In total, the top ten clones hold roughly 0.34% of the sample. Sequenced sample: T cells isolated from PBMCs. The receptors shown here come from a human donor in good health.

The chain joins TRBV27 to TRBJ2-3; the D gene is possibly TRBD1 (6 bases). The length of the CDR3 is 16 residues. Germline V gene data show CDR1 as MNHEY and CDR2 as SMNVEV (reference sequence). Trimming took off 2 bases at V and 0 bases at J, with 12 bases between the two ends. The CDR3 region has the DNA TGTGCCAGCAGTTTAATGGGGGCTTCTAGCACAGATACGCAGTATTTT. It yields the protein CASSLMGASSTDTQYF.

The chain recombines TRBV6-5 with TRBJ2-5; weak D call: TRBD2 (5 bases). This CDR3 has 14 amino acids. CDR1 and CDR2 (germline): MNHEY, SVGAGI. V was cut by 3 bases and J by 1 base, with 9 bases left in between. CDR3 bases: TGTGCCAGCAGTTATCTCGGGGTCCAAGAGACCCAGTACTTC. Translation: CASSYLGVQETQYF.

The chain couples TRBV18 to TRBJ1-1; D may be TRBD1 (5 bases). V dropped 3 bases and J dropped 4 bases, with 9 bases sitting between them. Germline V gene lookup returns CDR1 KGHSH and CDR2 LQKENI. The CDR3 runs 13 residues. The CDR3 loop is CASSPPGGTEAFF. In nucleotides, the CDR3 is TGTGCCAGCTCACCCCCGGGGGGCACTGAAGCTTTCTTT.

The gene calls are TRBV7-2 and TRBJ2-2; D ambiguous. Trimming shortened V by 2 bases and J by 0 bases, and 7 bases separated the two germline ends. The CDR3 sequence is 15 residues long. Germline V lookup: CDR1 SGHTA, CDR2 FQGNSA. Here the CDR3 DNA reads TGTGCCAGCAGCTTAAATCCCTCGAACACCGGGGAGCTGTTTTTT. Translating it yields CASSLNPSNTGELFF.

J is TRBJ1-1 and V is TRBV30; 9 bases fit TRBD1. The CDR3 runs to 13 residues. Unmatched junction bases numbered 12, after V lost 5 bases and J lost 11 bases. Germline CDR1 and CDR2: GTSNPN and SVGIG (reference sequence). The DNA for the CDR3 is TGTGCCTGGGATCCAACAGGGGGCGCTGGGGCTTTCTTT. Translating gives CAWDPTGGAGAFF.

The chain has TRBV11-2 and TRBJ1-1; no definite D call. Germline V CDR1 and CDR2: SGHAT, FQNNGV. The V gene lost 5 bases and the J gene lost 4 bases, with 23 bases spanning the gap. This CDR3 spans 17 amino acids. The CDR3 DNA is TGTGCCAGCAGCCCATCGGGATTGGGTACCTTGGGCACTGAAGCTTTCTTT. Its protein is CASSPSGLGTLGTEAFF.

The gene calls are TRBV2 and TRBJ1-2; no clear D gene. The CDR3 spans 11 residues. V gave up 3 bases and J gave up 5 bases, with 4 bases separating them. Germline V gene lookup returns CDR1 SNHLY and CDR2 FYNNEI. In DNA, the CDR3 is TGTGCCAGCAGTGAGGAGTATGGCTACACCTTC. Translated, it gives CASSEEYGYTF.

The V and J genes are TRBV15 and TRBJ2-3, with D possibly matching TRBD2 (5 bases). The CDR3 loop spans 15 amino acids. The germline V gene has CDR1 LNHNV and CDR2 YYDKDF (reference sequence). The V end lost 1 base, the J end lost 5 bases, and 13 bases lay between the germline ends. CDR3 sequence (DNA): TGTGCCACCAGCAGAGTCACGGGAAGGTTAGATACGCAGTATTTT. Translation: CATSRVTGRLDTQYF. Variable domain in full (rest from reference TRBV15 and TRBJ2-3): DAMVIQNPRYQVTQFGKPVTLSCSQTLNHNVMYWYQQKSSQAPKLLFHYYDKDFNNEADTPDNFQSRRPNTSFCFLDIRSPGLGDTAMYLCATSRVTGRLDTQYFGPGTRLTVL.

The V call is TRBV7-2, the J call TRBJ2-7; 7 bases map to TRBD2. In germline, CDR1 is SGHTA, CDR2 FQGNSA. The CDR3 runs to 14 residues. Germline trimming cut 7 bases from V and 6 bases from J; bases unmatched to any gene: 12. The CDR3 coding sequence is TGTGCCAGCACCCCCTGGCGGGAGAATGGCGAGCAGTACTTC. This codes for CASTPWRENGEQYF.

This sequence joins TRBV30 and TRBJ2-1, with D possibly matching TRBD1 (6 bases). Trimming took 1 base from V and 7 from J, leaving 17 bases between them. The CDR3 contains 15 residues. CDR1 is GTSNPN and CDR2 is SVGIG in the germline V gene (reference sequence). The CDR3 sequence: CAWSAWGRPKNEQFF. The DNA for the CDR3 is TGTGCCTGGAGTGCCTGGGGGCGGCCTAAGAATGAGCAGTTCTTC. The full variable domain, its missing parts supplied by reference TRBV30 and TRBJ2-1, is SQTIHQWPATLVQPVGSPLSLECTVEGTSNPNLYWYRQAAGRGLQLLFYSVGIGQISSEVPQNLSASRPQDRQFILSSKKLLLSDSGFYLCAWSAWGRPKNEQFFGPGTRLTVL.

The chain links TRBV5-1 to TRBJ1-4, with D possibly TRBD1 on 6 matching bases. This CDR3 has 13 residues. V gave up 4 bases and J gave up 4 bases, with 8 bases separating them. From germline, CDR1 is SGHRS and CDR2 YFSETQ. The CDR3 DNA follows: TGCGCCAGCAGCCAGGGGAATAATGAAAAACTGTTTTTT. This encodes CASSQGNNEKLFF. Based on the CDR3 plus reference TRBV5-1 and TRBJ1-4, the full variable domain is KAGVTQTPRYLIKTRGQQVTLSCSPISGHRSVSWYQQTPGQGLQFLFEYFSETQRNKGNFPGRFSGRQFSNSRSEMNVSTLELGDSALYLCASSQGNNEKLFFGSGTQLSVL.

CDR3 sequence (DNA): TGTGCCAGCTCACCGCCGACAGGGTCCGGGGCCAACGTCCTGACTTTC. It translates to CASSPPTGSGANVLTF. The V and J genes are TRBV18 and TRBJ2-6, with 7 bases matching TRBD1. Germline values: CDR1 KGHSH, CDR2 LQKENI. Trimming removed 3 bases from V and 4 bases from J; junction bases left unmatched: 6. CDR3 size: 16 residues.

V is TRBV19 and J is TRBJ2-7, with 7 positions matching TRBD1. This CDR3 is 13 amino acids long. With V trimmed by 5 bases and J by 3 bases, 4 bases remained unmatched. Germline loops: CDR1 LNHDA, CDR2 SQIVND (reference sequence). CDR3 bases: TGTGCCAGTAGTTTGGGACAGCTCTACGAGCAGTACTTC. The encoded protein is CASSLGQLYEQYF. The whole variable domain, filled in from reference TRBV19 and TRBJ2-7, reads DGGITQSPKYLFRKEGQNVTLSCEQNLNHDAMYWYRQDPGQGLRLIYYSQIVNDFQKGDIAEGYSVSREKKESFPLTVTSAQKNPTAFYLCASSLGQLYEQYFGPGTRLTVT.

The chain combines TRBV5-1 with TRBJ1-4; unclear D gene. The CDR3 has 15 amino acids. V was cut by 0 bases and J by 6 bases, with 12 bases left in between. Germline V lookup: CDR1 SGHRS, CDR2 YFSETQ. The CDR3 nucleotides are TGCGCCAGCAGCTTGGGATTTAGGAGGGATGAAAAACTGTTTTTT. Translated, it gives CASSLGFRRDEKLFF.

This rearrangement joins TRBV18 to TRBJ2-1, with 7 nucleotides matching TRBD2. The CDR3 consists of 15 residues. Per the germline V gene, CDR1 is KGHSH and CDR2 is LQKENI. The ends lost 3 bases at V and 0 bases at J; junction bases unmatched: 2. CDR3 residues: CASSPTSVSYNEQFF. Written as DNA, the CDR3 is TGTGCCAGCTCACCTACTAGCGTCTCCTACAATGAGCAGTTCTTC.

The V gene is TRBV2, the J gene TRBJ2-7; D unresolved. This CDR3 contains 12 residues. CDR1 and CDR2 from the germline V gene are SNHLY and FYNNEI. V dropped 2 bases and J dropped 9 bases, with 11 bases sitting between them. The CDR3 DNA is TGTGCCAGCAGTGAAATAACTGGAGCGCAGTACTTC. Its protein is CASSEITGAQYF.

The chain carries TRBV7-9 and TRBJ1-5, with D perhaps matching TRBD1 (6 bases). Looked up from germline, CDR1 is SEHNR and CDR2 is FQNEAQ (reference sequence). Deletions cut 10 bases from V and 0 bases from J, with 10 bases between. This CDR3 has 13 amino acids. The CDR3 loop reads CAIRDTSNQPQHF. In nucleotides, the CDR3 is TGTGCCATCAGGGACACTAGCAATCAGCCCCAGCATTTT.

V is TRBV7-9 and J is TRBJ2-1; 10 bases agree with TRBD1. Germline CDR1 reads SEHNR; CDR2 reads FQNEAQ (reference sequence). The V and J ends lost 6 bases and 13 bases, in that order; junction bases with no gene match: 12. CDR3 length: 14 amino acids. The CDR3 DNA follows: TGTGCCAGCAGTATACCTGGGGACAGGGGTTCCCAGTTCTTC. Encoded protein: CASSIPGDRGSQFF.

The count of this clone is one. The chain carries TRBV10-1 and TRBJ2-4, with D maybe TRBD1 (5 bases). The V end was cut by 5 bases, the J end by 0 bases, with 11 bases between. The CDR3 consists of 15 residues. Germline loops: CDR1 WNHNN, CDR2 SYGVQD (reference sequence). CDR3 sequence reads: CASSHRCLAKNIQYF. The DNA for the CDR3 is TGCGCCAGCAGTCACAGGTGCCTAGCCAAAAACATTCAGTACTTC.

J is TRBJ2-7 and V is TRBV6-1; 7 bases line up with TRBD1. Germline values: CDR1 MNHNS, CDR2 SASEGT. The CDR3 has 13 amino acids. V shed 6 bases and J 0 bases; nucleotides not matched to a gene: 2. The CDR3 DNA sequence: TGTGCCAGCAGACAGGGGCTCTCCTACGAGCAGTACTTC. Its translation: CASRQGLSYEQYF.

CDR3 in DNA: TGTGCCAGCAGTTCCTACAGGGGGGAAGACACTGAAGCTTTCTTT. It codes for CASSSYRGEDTEAFF. This sequence joins TRBV27 and TRBJ1-1; TRBD1 matches at 8 bases. V shed 4 bases and J 3 bases; nucleotides not matched to a gene: 7. This CDR3 is built from 15 residues. The germline CDR1 and CDR2 sequences are MNHEY and SMNVEV (reference sequence).

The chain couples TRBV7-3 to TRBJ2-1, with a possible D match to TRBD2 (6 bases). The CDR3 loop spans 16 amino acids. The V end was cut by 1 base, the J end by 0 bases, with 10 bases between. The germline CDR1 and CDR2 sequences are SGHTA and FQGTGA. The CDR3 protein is CASSLNGLSSYNEQFF. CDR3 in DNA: TGTGCCAGCAGCTTAAACGGACTAAGCTCCTACAATGAGCAGTTCTTC.

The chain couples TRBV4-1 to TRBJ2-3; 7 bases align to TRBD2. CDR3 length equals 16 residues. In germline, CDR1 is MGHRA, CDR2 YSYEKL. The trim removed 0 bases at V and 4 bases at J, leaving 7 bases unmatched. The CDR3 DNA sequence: TGCGCCAGCAGCCAAGACGAGGCGGGACTACCAGATACGCAGTATTTT. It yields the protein CASSQDEAGLPDTQYF.

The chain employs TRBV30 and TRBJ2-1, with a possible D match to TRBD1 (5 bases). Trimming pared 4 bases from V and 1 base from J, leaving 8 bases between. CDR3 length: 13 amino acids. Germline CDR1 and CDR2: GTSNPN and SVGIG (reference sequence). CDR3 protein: CAWTPGSYNEQFF. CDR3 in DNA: TGTGCCTGGACCCCAGGGTCCTACAATGAGCAGTTCTTC.

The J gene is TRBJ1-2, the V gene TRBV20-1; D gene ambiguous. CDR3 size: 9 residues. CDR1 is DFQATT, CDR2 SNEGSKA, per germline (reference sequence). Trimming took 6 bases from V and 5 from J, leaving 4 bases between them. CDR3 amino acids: CSAPYGYTF. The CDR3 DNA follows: TGCAGTGCCCCATATGGCTACACCTTC.